This TCR beta chain derives from a study of shared T cell receptors in the human thymus. Germline V CDR1 and CDR2: SEHNR, FQNEAQ (reference sequence). V shed 0 bases and J shed 6 bases, with 14 bases lying between them. The CDR3 is made up of 15 amino acids. Repertoires were generated with immunoSEQ multiplex PCR, while TCRdb's copy carries only in-frame clones and drops some. Of some 660,000 clones listed, more than 70% are singletons. These data were also filed under a second study, of human thymus T cells. As that study records: Healthy Finnish infants undergoing corrective surgery for congenital heart defects provided the donor material. Resections removed during corrective heart surgery provided the thymus tissue used. The authors found apparently biased V and J gene usage in thymic and blood repertoires. Thymic repertoires of unrelated individuals were reported in related research to overlap highly.

This sequence originates from a boy under two years old with a congenital heart defect. The sample was thymocytes. The chain combines TRBV7-9 with TRBJ1-1; D unclear. This CDR3 is CASSLAARGQAEAFF. CDR3 coding DNA: TGTGCCAGCAGCTTAGCCGCACGAGGGCAAGCTGAAGCTTTCTTT.